The 9 T cell receptor beta chains given below trace back to one sample, sequenced in a study of OX40 agonist ivuxolimab in advanced cancers. Library prep was done by the immunoSEQ multiplex PCR assay. TCRdb provides this immuneACCESS table in a form limited to in-frame rearrangements. Some clones are lacking; in checked studies, under half of them reflect an unresolved V gene, and why the rest are absent is not known. The sample profile shows roughly 70,000 clones; approximately 85% of them were found once. The ten biggest clones cover 0.4% to 0.5% of the sample. The material sequenced was CD4+ or CD8+ T cells sorted from blood, taken in a trial of the OX40 agonist ivuxolimab. All receptors derive from an adult with an advanced solid tumor such as melanoma, head and neck, liver or kidney cancer.

J is TRBJ1-1 and V is TRBV5-1; D might be TRBD1 (6 bases). The CDR3 has 14 residues. Deletions cut 2 bases from V and 4 bases from J, with 12 bases between. Germline V gene sequence: CDR1 SGHRS, CDR2 YFSETQ. CDR3 nucleotide sequence: TGCGCCAGCAGCTTTAGGGGGTTTGGCACTGAAGCTTTCTTT. It yields the protein CASSFRGFGTEAFF.

This clone was seen only a few times. The chain employs TRBV9 and TRBJ2-7, with unresolved D. The CDR3 contains 13 residues. With 3 bases removed from V and 3 bases from J, the gap between germline ends came to 10 bases. Germline lookup yields CDR1 SGDLS and CDR2 YYNGEE. The CDR3 loop reads CASSADTFYEQYF. The CDR3 region has the DNA TGTGCCAGCAGCGCTGACACTTTCTACGAGCAGTACTTC.

The chain has TRBV5-1 and TRBJ2-1; D unresolved. Germline values: CDR1 SGHRS, CDR2 YFSETQ. V was cut by 0 bases and J by 2 bases, with 15 bases left in between. This CDR3 contains 17 residues. The CDR3 nucleotides read TGCGCCAGCAGCTTGGGAACATCCCCTGTGGCCTACAATGAGCAGTTCTTC. This encodes CASSLGTSPVAYNEQFF. Full variable domain (outside the CDR3, taken from reference TRBV5-1 and TRBJ2-1): KAGVTQTPRYLIKTRGQQVTLSCSPISGHRSVSWYQQTPGQGLQFLFEYFSETQRNKGNFPGRFSGRQFSNSRSEMNVSTLELGDSALYLCASSLGTSPVAYNEQFFGPGTRLTVL.

The chain employs TRBV19 and TRBJ1-4; D is possibly TRBD1 (6 bases). The CDR3 loop spans 16 amino acids. Trimming cost V 4 bases and J 0 bases, with 12 bases left between them. Looked up from germline, CDR1 is LNHDA and CDR2 is SQIVND (reference sequence). CDR3 in DNA: TGTGCCAGTAGTAGAAACAGGGATCCAACTAATGAAAAACTGTTTTTT. This encodes CASSRNRDPTNEKLFF.

The rearrangement uses TRBV5-1 and TRBJ2-7; D might be TRBD1 or TRBD2, each matching 6 bases. Trimming cost V 4 bases and J 6 bases, with 17 bases left between them. Looked up from germline, CDR1 is SGHRS and CDR2 is YFSETQ. CDR3 length: 14 amino acids. The CDR3 nucleotides read TGCGCCAGCAGCATGGTACAGGGAGGCGGCGAGCAGTACGTC. Translating gives CASSMVQGGGEQYV.

This clone was counted between two and nine times. The chain's CDR3 is CASSPLRQGTGYTF. The CDR3, as DNA: TGTGCCAGCAGTCCTCTTCGACAGGGGACCGGCTACACCTTC. The rearrangement links TRBV28 to TRBJ1-2; 8 bases agree with TRBD1. CDR1 is MDHEN and CDR2 is SYDVKM in the germline V gene. The CDR3 contains 14 residues. V was pared by 5 bases and J by 8 bases, with 10 bases of the junction left unmatched.

V and J are TRBV29-1 and TRBJ1-1; D is ambiguous. The germline gives CDR1 SQVTM, CDR2 ANQGSEA. The CDR3 is made up of 13 amino acids. V gave up 5 bases and J gave up 4 bases, with 14 bases separating them. The CDR3 nucleotides read TGCAGCGTTCGTTGGCTTTCAGGCACTGAAGCTTTCTTT. This sequence encodes CSVRWLSGTEAFF.

The chain links TRBV7-6 to TRBJ2-1; 11 nucleotides agree with TRBD2. J lost 4 bases, V lost 5 bases, and 4 bases had no gene match. Germline V gene lookup returns CDR1 SGHVS and CDR2 FNYEAQ. This CDR3 is 15 amino acids long. CDR3 nucleotides: TGTGCCAGCAGCCGTACTAGCGGGGGATACAATGAGCAGTTCTTC. Encoded protein: CASSRTSGGYNEQFF.

The chain employs TRBV11-3 and TRBJ2-1, with D tentatively TRBD2 (6 bases). Germline V gene lookup returns CDR1 SGHNT and CDR2 YENEEA. This CDR3 region has 14 residues. V lost 6 bases and J lost 4, with 13 bases in between. The CDR3 spells CASSSQRAYNEQFF. The CDR3 DNA is TGTGCCAGCAGTTCTCAGCGGGCATACAATGAGCAGTTCTTC.